By share, the clone carrying this T cell receptor (beta chain) ranks as medium-sized. These data are taken from a study of metastatic and nonmetastatic thyroid tumors. Thyroid surgery had not been preceded by any treatment in any patient. The J segment lost 2 bases and the V segment lost 4 bases, leaving 9 bases of the junction unmatched. The CDR3 totals 15 residues. Per germline, CDR1 SGDLS and CDR2 YYNGEE. TCRdb reprocessed the PCR reads via MiXCR. The sample shows 28,000 or so clones, around 16% of them seen only once. Sequenced input: blood. This clonotype originated in a female donor with papillary thyroid cancer or a benign thyroid nodule (not recorded which). Some clones in this sample may be carry-over from other donors' samples. The rearrangement links TRBV9 to TRBJ2-7; 7 bases fit TRBD1. The CDR3 loop is CASSPWGTDPYEQYF. DNA of the CDR3: TGTGCCAGCAGCCCCTGGGGGACAGATCCCTACGAGCAGTACTTC.